Listed below are T cell receptor beta chains from one sample, sequenced in a study of T cells in Graves' hyperthyroidism and ophthalmopathy. TCRdb processed the multiplex PCR reads anew with MiXCR; each CDR3 protein has one entry. Of about 610,000 distinct CDR3 sequences in the sample, roughly 14% were seen once. The sequencing sample was made of blood. The receptor set was obtained from a woman between 35 and 50 years old with Graves' ophthalmopathy. Both conserved end residues are trimmed from each CDR3. Expanded clones get a size class; other rows say once, few or many, or leave the size out.

V gene	clone size	CDR3 protein
TRBV5-1	many	ASSLLTGATEAF
TRBV6-5	-	ASSYSRTGDPYEQY
TRBV12-3/TRBV12-4	many	ASSLLGLAGGTGELF
TRBV28	many	ASSSTGAVNSPLH
TRBV4-1	-	ASSQALLRGASGNTIY
TRBV19	many	ATRNSYEQY
TRBV4-2	-	ASSQGGQGTYEQY
TRBV7-6	few	ASSPMGSSEAF
TRBV6-1	few	ASSGDLRTSGANVLT
TRBV27	few	ASSLSIWGQQQETQY
TRBV2	many	ASKGWREDYEQY
TRBV11-2	many	ASSGRWDSRSYEQY
TRBV7-2	few	ASQGVLSTGELF
TRBV24-1	many	ATSDPGTGRAF
TRBV28	-	ASSLPNGNNEQF
TRBV28	many	ASSFSYSGNTIY
TRBV4-3	few	ASSPTSGVYTGELF
TRBV28	few	ASSFRRFGGRADTQY
TRBV15	many	ATSRDRTGQASDTQY
TRBV11-3	many	ASSLVASPSTHSDTGELF
TRBV7-6	many	ASSLQLKTLGETQY
TRBV28	many	ASRQGDGTYEPQH
TRBV7-2	-	ASSLALVNRGDIQY
TRBV29-1	many	SARTGDYGYT
TRBV20-1	many	SARVPPTGANTEAF
TRBV5-1	few	ASSWDRGEQY
TRBV5-4	-	ASSSMTGTAFEYGYT